This T cell receptor (beta chain) comes out of a study of response to subunit inactivated influenza vaccine. This clonotype has just a few counts. TCRdb reprocessed the RT-PCR reads with MiXCR, giving one entry per CDR3 protein. Among about 540,000 distinct CDR3 sequences listed, around a quarter were seen once. With 6 bases clipped from V and 2 bases from J, the junction kept 6 bases outside the gene matches. The germline gives CDR1 MDHEN, CDR2 SYDVKM. This CDR3 has 15 residues. These data were also filed under a second study, of T cells expressing NK-cell markers. In that study: Researchers built TCR beta cDNA using 5'RACE template switching with UMIs.

This rearrangement joins TRBV28 to TRBJ2-1; 8 positions agree with TRBD1. This sequence originates from a man between 50 and 59 years old who received an inactivated influenza vaccine. The sample consisted of CD4+ T cells sorted from PBMCs, taken 11 to 12 days after vaccination. CDR3 bases: TGTGCCAGCAGCCCGGGACAGGTGGCCTACAATGAGCAGTTCTTC. Amino acids: CASSPGQVAYNEQFF.